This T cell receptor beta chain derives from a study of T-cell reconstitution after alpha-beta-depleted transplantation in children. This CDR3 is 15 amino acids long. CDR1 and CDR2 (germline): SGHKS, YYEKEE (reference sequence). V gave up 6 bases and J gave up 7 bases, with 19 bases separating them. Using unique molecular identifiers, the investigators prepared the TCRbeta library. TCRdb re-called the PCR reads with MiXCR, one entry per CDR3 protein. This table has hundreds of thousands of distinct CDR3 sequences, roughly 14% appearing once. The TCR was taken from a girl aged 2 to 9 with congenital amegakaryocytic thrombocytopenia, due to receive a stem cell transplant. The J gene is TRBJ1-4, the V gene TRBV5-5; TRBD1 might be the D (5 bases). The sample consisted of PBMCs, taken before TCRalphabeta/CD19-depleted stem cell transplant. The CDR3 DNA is TGTGCCAGCAACCACCCGGGGGGATCAGGTGAAAAACTGTTTTTT. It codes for CASNHPGGSGEKLFF.